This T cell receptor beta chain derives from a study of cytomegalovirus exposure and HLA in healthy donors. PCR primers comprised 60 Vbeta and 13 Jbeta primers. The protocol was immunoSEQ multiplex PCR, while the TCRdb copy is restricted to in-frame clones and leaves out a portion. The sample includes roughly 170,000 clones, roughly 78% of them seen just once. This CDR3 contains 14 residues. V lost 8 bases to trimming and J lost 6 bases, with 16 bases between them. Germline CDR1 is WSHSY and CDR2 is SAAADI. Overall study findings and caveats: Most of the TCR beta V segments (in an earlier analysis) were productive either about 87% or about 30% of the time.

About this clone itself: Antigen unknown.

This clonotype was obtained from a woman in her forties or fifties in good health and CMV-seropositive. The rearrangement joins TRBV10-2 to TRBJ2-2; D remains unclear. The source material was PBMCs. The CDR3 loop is CASRSSDKPGELFF. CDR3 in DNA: TGCGCCAGCCGGTCATCAGACAAACCCGGGGAGCTGTTTTTT.